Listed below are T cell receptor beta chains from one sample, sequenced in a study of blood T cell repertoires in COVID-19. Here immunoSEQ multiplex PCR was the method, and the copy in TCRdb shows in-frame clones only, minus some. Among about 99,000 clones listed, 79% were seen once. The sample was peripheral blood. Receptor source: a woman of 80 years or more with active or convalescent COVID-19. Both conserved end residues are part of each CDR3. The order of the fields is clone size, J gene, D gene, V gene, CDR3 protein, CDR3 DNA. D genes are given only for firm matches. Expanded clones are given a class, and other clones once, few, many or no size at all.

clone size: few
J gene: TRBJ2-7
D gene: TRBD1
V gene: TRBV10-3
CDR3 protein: CAISVGTGSGEQYF
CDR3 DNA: TGTGCCATCAGTGTGGGGACAGGGAGTGGAGAGCAGTACTTC

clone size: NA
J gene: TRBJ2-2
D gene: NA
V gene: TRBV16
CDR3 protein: CASSPLRGTGELFF
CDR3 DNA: TGTGCCAGCAGCCCCCTAAGGGGCACCGGGGAGCTGTTTTTT

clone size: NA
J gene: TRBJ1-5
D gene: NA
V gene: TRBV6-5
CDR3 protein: CASSSGNQPQHF
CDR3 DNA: TGTGCCAGCAGTTCCGGGAATCAGCCCCAGCATTTT

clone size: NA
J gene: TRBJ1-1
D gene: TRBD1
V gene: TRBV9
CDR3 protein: CASSAAEGAGTDTEAFF
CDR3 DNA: TGTGCCAGCAGCGCCGCAGAGGGGGCGGGCACGGACACTGAAGCTTTCTTT

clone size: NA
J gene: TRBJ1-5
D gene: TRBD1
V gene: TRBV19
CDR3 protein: CASSIDRGNQPQHF
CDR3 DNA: TGTGCCAGTAGTATTGACAGGGGCAATCAGCCCCAGCATTTT

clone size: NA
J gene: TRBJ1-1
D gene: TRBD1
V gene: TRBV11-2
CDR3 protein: CASSPGQGARGDTEAFF
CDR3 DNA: TGTGCCAGCAGCCCGGGACAGGGGGCTCGGGGGGACACTGAAGCTTTCTTT

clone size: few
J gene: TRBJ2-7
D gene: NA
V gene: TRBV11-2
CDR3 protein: CASSLVVWGGSYEQYF
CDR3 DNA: TGTGCCAGCAGCTTAGTGGTCTGGGGAGGATCCTACGAGCAGTACTTC

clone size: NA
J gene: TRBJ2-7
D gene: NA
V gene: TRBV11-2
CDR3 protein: CASSLVQATYEQYF
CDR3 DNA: TGTGCCAGCAGCTTAGTGCAGGCGACCTACGAGCAGTACTTC

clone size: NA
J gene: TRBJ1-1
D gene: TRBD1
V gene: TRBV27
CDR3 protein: CASTHGQGTEAFF
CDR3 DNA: TGTGCCAGCACCCATGGACAGGGAACTGAAGCTTTCTTT

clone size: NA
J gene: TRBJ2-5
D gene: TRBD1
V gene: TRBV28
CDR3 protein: CASDRGHRETQYF
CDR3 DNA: TGTGCCAGCGACAGGGGGCACCGAGAGACCCAGTACTTC

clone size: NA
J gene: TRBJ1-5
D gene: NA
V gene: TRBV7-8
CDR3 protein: CASSRASNQPQHF
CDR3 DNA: TGTGCCAGTTCCAGGGCTAGCAATCAGCCCCAGCATTTT

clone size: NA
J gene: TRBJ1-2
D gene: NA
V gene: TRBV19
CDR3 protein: CASSIPTEINYGYTF
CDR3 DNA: TGTGCCAGTAGTATTCCTACAGAGATTAACTATGGCTACACCTTC

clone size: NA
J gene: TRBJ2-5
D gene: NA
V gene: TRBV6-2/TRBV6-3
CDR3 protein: CASSYARSQETQYF
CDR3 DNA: TGTGCCAGCAGTTACGCGCGGAGCCAAGAGACCCAGTACTTC

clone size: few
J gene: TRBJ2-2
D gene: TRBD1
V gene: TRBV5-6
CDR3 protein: CASSLSALQGVTGELFF
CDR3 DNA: TGTGCCAGCAGCTTATCCGCCTTGCAGGGGGTCACCGGGGAGCTGTTTTTT

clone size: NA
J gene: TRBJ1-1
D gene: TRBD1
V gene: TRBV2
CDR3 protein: CASSGAGGTEAFF
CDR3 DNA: TGTGCCAGCAGTGGGGCAGGGGGCACTGAAGCTTTCTTT

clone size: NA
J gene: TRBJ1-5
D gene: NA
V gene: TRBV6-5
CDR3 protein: CASSTINQPQHF
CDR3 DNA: TGTGCCAGCAGCACTATTAATCAGCCCCAGCATTTT

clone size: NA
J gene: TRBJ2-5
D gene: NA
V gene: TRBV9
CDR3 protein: CASSDAGHSQETQYF
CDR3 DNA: TGTGCCAGCAGCGACGCCGGTCACAGCCAAGAGACCCAGTACTTC

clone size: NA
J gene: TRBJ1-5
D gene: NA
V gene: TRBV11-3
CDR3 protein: CASSYRGCNQPQHF
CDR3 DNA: TGTGCCAGCAGCTATCGGGGGTGCAATCAGCCCCAGCATTTT

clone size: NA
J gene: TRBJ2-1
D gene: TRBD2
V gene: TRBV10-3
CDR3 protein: CAISLAGANNEQFF
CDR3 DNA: TGTGCCATCAGTTTAGCGGGAGCCAACAATGAGCAGTTCTTC

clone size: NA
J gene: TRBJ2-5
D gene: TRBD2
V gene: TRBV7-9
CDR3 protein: CASSPEGLAGETQYF
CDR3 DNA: TGTGCCAGCAGCCCAGAGGGACTAGCGGGGGAGACCCAGTACTTC

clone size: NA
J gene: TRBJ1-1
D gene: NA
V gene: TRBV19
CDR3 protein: CASRPAVRVPTEAFF
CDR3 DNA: TGTGCCAGTCGACCCGCGGTTCGGGTTCCTACTGAAGCTTTCTTT

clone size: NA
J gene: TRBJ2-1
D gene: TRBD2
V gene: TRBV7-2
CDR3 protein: CASSPPGTRTDNEQFF
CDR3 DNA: TGTGCCAGCAGCCCCCCCGGGACTAGGACGGACAATGAGCAGTTCTTC

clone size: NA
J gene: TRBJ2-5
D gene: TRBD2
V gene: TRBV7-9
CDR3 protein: CASSLTSGQTQYF
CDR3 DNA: TGTGCCAGCAGCCTGACTAGCGGTCAAACCCAGTACTTC

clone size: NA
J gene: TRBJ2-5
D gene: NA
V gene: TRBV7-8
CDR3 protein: CASSSIFSGWGVETQYF
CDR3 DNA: TGTGCCAGCAGCTCAATCTTTTCGGGCTGGGGGGTCGAGACCCAGTACTTC

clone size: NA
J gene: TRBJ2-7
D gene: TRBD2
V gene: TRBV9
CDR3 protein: CASSVGLAGGPYEQYF
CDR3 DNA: TGTGCCAGCAGCGTAGGACTAGCGGGAGGGCCCTACGAGCAGTACTTC

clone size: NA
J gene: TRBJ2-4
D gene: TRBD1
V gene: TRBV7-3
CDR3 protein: CASSLTPDRVKDIQYF
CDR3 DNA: TGTGCCAGCAGCCTCACACCGGACAGGGTGAAGGACATTCAGTACTTC

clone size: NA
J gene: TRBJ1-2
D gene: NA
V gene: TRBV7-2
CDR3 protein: CASSLDRLNGYTF
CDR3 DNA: TGTGCCAGCAGCCTAGACAGGTTAAATGGCTACACCTTC

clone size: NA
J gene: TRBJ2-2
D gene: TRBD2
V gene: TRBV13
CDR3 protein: CASSLRLAILNTGELFF
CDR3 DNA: TGTGCCAGCAGCCTCAGACTAGCGATCTTGAACACCGGGGAGCTGTTTTTT

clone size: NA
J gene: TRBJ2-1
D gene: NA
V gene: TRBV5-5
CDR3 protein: CASSSRGAAYNEQFF
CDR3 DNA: TGTGCCAGCAGCTCCCGGGGGGCGGCATACAATGAGCAGTTCTTC

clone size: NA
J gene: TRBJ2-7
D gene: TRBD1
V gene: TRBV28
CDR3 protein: CASSLWGTDYEQYF
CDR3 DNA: TGTGCCAGCAGTTTATGGGGGACAGACTACGAGCAGTACTTC

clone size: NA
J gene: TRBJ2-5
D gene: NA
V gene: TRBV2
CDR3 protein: CASSRTDPTTAQYF
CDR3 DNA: TGTGCCAGCAGTCGGACAGACCCCACGACGGCCCAGTACTTC

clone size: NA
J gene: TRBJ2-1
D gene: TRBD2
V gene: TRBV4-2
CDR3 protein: CASSRGLAGVGNEQFF
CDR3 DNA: TGTGCCAGCAGCCGCGGACTAGCGGGAGTTGGGAATGAGCAGTTCTTC

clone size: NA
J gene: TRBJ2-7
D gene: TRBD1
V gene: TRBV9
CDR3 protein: CASSARQGTLIDEQYF
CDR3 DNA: TGTGCCAGCAGCGCTCGACAGGGAACCCTAATCGACGAGCAGTACTTC

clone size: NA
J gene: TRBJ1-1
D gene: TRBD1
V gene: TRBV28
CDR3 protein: CASSSTGLFTEAFF
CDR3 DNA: TGTGCCAGCAGTTCGACAGGGTTGTTCACTGAAGCTTTCTTT

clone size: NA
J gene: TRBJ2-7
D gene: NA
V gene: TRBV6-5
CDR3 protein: CASRGAISFDEQYF
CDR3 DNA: TGTGCCAGCAGGGGGGCTATATCCTTCGACGAGCAGTACTTC

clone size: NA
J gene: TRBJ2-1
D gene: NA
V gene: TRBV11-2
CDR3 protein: CASSLYSYNEQFF
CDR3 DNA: TGTGCCAGCAGCTTATACTCCTACAATGAGCAGTTCTTC

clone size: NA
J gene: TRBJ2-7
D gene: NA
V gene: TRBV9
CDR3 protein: CASSVANQDEQYF
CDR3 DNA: TGTGCCAGCAGCGTAGCTAACCAGGACGAGCAGTACTTC

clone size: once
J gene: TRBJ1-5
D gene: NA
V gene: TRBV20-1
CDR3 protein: CSASRPTVYSNQPQHF
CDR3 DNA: TGCAGTGCTAGTCGGCCGACAGTATATAGCAATCAGCCCCAGCATTTT